This T cell receptor beta chain emerged from a study of blood T cell repertoires in COVID-19 (dated by TCRdb to the early 2020s). Turning to the overall study: The collaborator samples originated in the United States, Italy and Spain and spanned the acute and convalescent phases of COVID-19. The dataset comprised deeply sampled blood TCRbeta repertoires from subjects exposed to, actively infected with, or recovered from COVID-19. The samples were drawn from the first 160 participants of the ongoing ImmuneRACE study and from 950 to 1,500 subjects provided by 6 global collaborators. Sample metadata almost always included a de-identified subject ID, COVID-19 status, age in years and sex. The repertoires were released in a freely available public database intended as a resource for research on the immune response to SARS-CoV-2. Where available, HLA class I and class II types were taken from metadata supplied by the sample provider and were not determined by assay-based typing. The material from the prospective study consisted of cDNA or gDNA derived from T cells, B-cell-depleted T cells, or PBMCs.

Findings and caveats that apply to the study as a whole: The amount of clinical and demographic metadata varied by source and participant and was provided uncurated.

Details on this clone: Its recognized antigen is unknown. Base qualities are missing; no much larger clone stands one base away.

Relative to germline, V is missing 4 bases and J is missing 1 base, with 7 bases of the junction outside any gene match. Looking up the germline V gene (reference sequence) yields CDR1 SGHNT and CDR2 YYREEE. From the cysteine through the phenylalanine, the CDR3 covers 15 amino acids. Of the read, only the CDR3 DNA is kept; its 45 bases are in frame from base 1. Each collaborating institution followed its own protocols to collect whole blood in K2EDTA tubes. For TCRbeta analysis, collaborators shipped samples as frozen whole blood, isolated PBMCs, or DNA extracted from either of those sample types. TCRbeta CDR3 regions were amplified from genomic DNA by means of the immunoSEQ Assay, a bias-controlled multiplex PCR. Processing in the source paper ran as follows. The number of nucleated cells in each sample was estimated from the amplification of reference gene primers within the assay. To quantify the absolute abundance of each unique TCRbeta CDR3 rearrangement, sequence reads were collapsed and filtered. For each sample, productive Simpson clonality was calculated as the square root of Simpson's diversity index over productive rearrangements. The table was pulled from immuneACCESS by TCRdb, which kept in-frame rearrangements only. Such tables lose some clones; where checked, under half of the loss comes from unresolved V genes, and the rest has no known cause. The V and J calls and clone size are taken from that table; D and trimming were inferred from the DNA. Within this sample are 100,000 or so clones, with roughly 92% of them counted one time only. The ten biggest clones cover 5.7% of the sample.

The TCR was taken from a man in his 70s with acute or convalescent COVID-19. Recombination joined TRBV5-4 with TRBJ2-7; 8 central nucleotides agree with TRBD2. Sequencing input: peripheral blood. At the DNA level, the sequence is TGTGCCAGCAGCCCGGGACTAGTGAGTTCCTACGAGCAGTACTTC. The resulting protein is CASSPGLVSSYEQYF.